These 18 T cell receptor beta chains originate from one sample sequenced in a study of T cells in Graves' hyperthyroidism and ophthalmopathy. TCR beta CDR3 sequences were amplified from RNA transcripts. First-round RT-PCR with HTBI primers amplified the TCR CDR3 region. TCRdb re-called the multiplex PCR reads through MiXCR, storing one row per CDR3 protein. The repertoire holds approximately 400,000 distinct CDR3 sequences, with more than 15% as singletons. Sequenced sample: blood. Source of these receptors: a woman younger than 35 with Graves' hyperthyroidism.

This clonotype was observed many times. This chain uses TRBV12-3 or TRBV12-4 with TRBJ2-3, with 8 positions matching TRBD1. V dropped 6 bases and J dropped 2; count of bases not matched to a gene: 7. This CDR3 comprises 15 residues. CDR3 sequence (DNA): TGTGCCAGCAGCAGACAGGGGCACTACACAGATACGCAGTATTTT. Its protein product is CASSRQGHYTDTQYF.

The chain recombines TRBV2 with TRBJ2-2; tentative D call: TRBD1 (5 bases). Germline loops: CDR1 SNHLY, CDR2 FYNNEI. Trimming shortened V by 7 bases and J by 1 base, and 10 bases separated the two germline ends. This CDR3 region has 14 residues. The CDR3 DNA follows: TGTGCCAGCAAAGGGGTATTGAACACCGGGGAGCTGTTTTTT. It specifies CASKGVLNTGELFF. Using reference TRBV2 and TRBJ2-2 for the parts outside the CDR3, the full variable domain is EPEVTQTPSHQVTQMGQEVILRCVPISNHLYFYWYRQILGQKVEFLVSFYNNEISEKSEIFDDQFSVERPDGSNFTLKIRSTKLEDSAMYFCASKGVLNTGELFFGEGSRLTVL.

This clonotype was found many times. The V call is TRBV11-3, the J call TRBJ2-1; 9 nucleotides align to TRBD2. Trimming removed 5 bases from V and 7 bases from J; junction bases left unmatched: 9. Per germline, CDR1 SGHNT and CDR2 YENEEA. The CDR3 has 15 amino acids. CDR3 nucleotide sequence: TGTGCCAGCAGCCCGGTCGGGACTAGCACGAATGAGCAGTTCTTC. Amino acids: CASSPVGTSTNEQFF.

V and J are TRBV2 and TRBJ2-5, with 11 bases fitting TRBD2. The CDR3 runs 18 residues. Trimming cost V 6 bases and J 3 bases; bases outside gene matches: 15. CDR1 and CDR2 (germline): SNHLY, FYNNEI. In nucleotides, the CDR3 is TGTGCCAGCAGCTTAGTAACGGCTAGCGGGGGGAGTAAAGAGACCCAGTACTTC. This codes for CASSLVTASGGSKETQYF.

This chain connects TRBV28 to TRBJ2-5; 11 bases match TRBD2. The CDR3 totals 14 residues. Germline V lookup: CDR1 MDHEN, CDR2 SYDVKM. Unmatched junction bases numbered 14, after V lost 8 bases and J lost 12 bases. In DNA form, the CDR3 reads TGTGCCAGCGTAAGGACTAGCGGGCAGGGAGATAAGTACTTC. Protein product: CASVRTSGQGDKYF.

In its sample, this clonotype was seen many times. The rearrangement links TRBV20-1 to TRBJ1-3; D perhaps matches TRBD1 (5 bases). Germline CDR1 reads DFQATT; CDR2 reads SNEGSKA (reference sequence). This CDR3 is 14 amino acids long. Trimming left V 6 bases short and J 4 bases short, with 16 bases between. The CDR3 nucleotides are TGCAGTGCCCCCGGACTAGGGGAAGGAAACACCATATATTTT. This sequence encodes CSAPGLGEGNTIYF.

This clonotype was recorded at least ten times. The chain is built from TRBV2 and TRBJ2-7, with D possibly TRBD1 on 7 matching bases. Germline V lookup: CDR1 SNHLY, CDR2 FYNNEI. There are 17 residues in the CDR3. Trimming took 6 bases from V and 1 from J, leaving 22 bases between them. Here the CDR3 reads CASRNLGQQGLSYEQYF. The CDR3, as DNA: TGTGCCAGCAGAAACCTGGGACAGCAGGGACTTTCCTACGAGCAGTACTTC.

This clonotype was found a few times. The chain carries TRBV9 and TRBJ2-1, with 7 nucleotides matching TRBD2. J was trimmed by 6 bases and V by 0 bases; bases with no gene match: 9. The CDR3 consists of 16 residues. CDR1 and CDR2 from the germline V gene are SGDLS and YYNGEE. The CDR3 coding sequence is TGTGCCAGCAGCGTAGGGGCAGGACTAGGTCTCAATGAGCAGTTCTTC. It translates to CASSVGAGLGLNEQFF.

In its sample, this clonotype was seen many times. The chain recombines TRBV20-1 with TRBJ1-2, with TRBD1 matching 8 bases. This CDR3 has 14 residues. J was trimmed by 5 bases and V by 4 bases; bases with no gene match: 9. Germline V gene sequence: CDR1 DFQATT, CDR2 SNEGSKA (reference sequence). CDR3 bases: TGCAGTGCTATCCGGACAGGGCCCTCATATGGCTACACCTTC. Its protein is CSAIRTGPSYGYTF.

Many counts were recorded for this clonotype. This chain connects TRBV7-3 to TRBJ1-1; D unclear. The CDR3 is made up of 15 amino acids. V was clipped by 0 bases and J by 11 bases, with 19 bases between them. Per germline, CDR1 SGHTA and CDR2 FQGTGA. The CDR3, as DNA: TGTGCCAGCAGCTTAACGGGCAGGAGCATCGGTGGCGCTTTCTTT. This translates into CASSLTGRSIGGAFF.

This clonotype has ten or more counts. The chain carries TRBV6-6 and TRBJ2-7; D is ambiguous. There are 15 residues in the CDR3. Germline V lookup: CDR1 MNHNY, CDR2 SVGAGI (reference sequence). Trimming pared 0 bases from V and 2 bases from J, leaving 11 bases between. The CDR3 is CASSYSVIRPYEQYF. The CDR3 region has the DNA TGTGCCAGCAGTTACTCGGTGATCAGACCCTACGAGCAGTACTTC.

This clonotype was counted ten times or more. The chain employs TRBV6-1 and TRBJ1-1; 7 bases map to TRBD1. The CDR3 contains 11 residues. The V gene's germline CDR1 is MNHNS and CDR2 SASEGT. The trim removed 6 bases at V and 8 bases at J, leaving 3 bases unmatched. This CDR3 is CASSLGQEAFF. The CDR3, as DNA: TGTGCCAGCAGCTTGGGACAGGAAGCTTTCTTT.

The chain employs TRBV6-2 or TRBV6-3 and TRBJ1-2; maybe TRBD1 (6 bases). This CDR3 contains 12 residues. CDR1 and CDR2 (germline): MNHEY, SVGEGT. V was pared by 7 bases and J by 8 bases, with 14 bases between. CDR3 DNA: TGTGCCAGCATCGTCAGGGGCAGCGGCTACACCTTC. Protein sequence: CASIVRGSGYTF.

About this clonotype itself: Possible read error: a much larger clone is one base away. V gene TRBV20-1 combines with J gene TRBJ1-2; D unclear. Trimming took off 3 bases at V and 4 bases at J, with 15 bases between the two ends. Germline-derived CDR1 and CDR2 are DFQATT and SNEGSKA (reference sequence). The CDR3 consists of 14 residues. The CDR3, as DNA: TGCAGTGCTAGTCGGAGAGTAGCTAGCTATGGCTACACCTTC. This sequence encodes CSASRRVASYGYTF.

The CDR3 DNA is TGTGCCAGCAGCTTGTGGGACAGGGGACTAGATACGCAGTATTTT. Its protein product is CASSLWDRGLDTQYF. The chain joins TRBV5-6 to TRBJ2-3; 10 nucleotides agree with TRBD1. The germline CDR1 and CDR2 sequences are SGHDT and YYEEEE. With V trimmed by 1 base and J by 5 bases, 4 bases remained unmatched. CDR3 length: 15 residues.

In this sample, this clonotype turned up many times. CDR3 loop: CASSERRAGGVRQETQYF. CDR3 sequence (DNA): TGTGCCAGCAGTGAACGGAGGGCAGGGGGCGTTCGGCAAGAGACCCAGTACTTC. The rearrangement links TRBV25-1 to TRBJ2-5, with 8 bases identical to TRBD1. Germline values: CDR1 MGHDK, CDR2 SYGVNS. The CDR3 loop spans 18 amino acids. The V gene end was trimmed by 2 bases and the J gene end by 2 bases; junction bases not matched to a gene: 13. The whole variable domain, filled in from reference TRBV25-1 and TRBJ2-5, reads EADIYQTPRYLVIGTGKKITLECSQTMGHDKMYWYQQDPGMELHLIHYSYGVNSTEKGDLSSESTVSRIRTEHFPLTLESARPSHTSQYLCASSERRAGGVRQETQYFGPGTRLLVL.

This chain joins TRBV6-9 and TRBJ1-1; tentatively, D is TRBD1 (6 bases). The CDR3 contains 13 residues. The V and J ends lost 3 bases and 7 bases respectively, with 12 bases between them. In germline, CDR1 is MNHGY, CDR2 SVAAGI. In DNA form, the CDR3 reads TGTGCCAGCAGTTACCTCGACAGGAATGAAGCTTTCTTT. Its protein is CASSYLDRNEAFF.

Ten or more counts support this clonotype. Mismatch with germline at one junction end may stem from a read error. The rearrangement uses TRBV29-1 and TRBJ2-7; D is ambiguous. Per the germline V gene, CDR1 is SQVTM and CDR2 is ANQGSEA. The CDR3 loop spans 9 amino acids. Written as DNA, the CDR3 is TGTACAGCTTGGAACGGGCAGTACTTC. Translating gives CTAWNGQYF.